These 27 T cell receptor beta chains were all obtained from the same sample, sequenced in a study of OX40 agonist ivuxolimab in advanced cancers. Method: immunoSEQ multiplex PCR; TCRdb's copy keeps in-frame clones and lacks some. The sample lists 150,000 to 190,000 clones, 90% to 95% occurring once. Specimen: CD4+ or CD8+ T cells sorted from blood, collected in a trial of the OX40 agonist ivuxolimab. The receptors originated from an adult with an advanced solid tumor such as melanoma, head and neck, liver or kidney cancer.

The chain links TRBV5-4 to TRBJ1-2; 7 bases fit TRBD1. This CDR3 has 14 residues. The germline gives CDR1 SGHNT, CDR2 YYREEE (reference sequence). V lost 4 bases to trimming and J lost 2 bases; unmatched junction nucleotides: 5. DNA of the CDR3: TGTGCCAGCAGCCTCGGACAGGACAACTATGGCTACACCTTC. Protein sequence: CASSLGQDNYGYTF.

The CDR3 region has the DNA TGTGCCAGCAGCGTAGGCGGGGAAGAGACCCAGTACTTC. It codes for CASSVGGEETQYF. The rearrangement uses TRBV9 and TRBJ2-5, with D possibly TRBD2 on 6 matching bases. Germline V gives CDR1 SGDLS, CDR2 YYNGEE. V shed 0 bases and J shed 3 bases, with 6 bases lying between them. The CDR3 runs 13 residues.

V and J are TRBV11-2 and TRBJ2-1, with TRBD2 matching 9 bases. There are 17 residues in the CDR3. Germline V gene sequence: CDR1 SGHAT, CDR2 FQNNGV. Trimming removed 2 bases from V and 2 bases from J; junction bases left unmatched: 7. CDR3 sequence reads: CASSLFGRGGPYNEQFF. Written as DNA, the CDR3 is TGTGCCAGCAGCTTATTCGGGCGGGGGGGCCCCTACAATGAGCAGTTCTTC.

The table lists this clone with a count of one. The genes are TRBV30 and TRBJ2-2; 10 bases match TRBD2. The CDR3 runs 18 residues. Germline CDR1 and CDR2: GTSNPN and SVGIG (reference sequence). V lost 1 base and J lost 0; bases outside the gene matches: 8. The CDR3 nucleotides read TGTGCCTGGAGTGAAAGGACTAGCGGTCCCCCGAACACCGGGGAGCTGTTTTTT. This translates into CAWSERTSGPPNTGELFF.

V is TRBV4-3 and J is TRBJ1-2; D gene unclear. The CDR3 loop spans 13 amino acids. The V gene's germline CDR1 is LGHNA and CDR2 YSLEER. Trimming took 4 bases from V and 7 from J, leaving 13 bases between them. This CDR3 is CASSPTKTGGYTF. The DNA of the CDR3 is TGCGCCAGCAGCCCGACAAAGACGGGTGGCTACACCTTC.

CDR3 DNA: TGCAGCGCGGGGACGGGGGACGTCGGCGGGGAGCTGTTTTTT. Amino acid sequence: CSAGTGDVGGELFF. The rearrangement joins TRBV29-1 to TRBJ2-2, with D possibly being TRBD2 (6 bases). Germline lookup yields CDR1 SQVTM and CDR2 ANQGSEA. CDR3 length equals 14 residues. Trimming removed 7 bases from V and 7 bases from J, with 19 bases in between.

This clone has only a few counts. The gene calls are TRBV4-3 and TRBJ1-1; tentative D call: TRBD1 (5 bases). This CDR3 contains 16 residues. Germline lookup yields CDR1 LGHNA and CDR2 YSLEER. Trimming removed 3 bases at V and 4 bases at J, with 18 bases between. The CDR3 is CASSHGPGVRGTEAFF. Written as DNA, the CDR3 is TGCGCCAGCAGCCACGGCCCGGGGGTGAGAGGCACTGAAGCTTTCTTT.

The genes are TRBV7-9 and TRBJ2-3, with TRBD2 identical over 15 bases. Germline V CDR1 and CDR2: SEHNR, FQNEAQ (reference sequence). Unmatched junction bases numbered 5, after V lost 5 bases and J lost 2 bases. This CDR3 region has 17 residues. CDR3 sequence reads: CASSLGLAGGFTDTQYF. DNA for the CDR3: TGTGCCAGCAGCCTGGGACTAGCGGGGGGTTTCACAGATACGCAGTATTTT.

This clone was counted between two and nine times. The V and J genes are TRBV9 and TRBJ1-2; 10 bases map to TRBD1. The CDR3 loop spans 13 amino acids. V shed 8 bases and J 4 bases; nucleotides not matched to a gene: 5. Germline V lookup: CDR1 SGDLS, CDR2 YYNGEE. CDR3 protein: CASDRGPGYGYTF. CDR3 nucleotides: TGTGCCAGTGACAGGGGGCCGGGCTATGGCTACACCTTC.

The J gene is TRBJ1-1, the V gene TRBV15; D possibly corresponds to TRBD1 (6 bases). The V gene lost 0 bases and the J gene lost 4 bases, with 6 bases spanning the gap. This CDR3 is built from 13 residues. The germline V gene encodes CDR1 LNHNV and CDR2 YYDKDF (reference sequence). CDR3 region: CATSREDSTEAFF. CDR3 in DNA: TGTGCCACCAGCAGAGAGGACAGCACTGAAGCTTTCTTT.

V usage is TRBV9 and J usage is TRBJ2-1; 13 nucleotides line up with TRBD2. With V trimmed by 2 bases and J by 0 bases, 2 bases remained unmatched. The germline gives CDR1 SGDLS, CDR2 YYNGEE. This CDR3 comprises 17 residues. CDR3 nucleotide sequence: TGTGCCAGCAGCGTTGGACTAGCGGGGGCCTCCTACAATGAGCAGTTCTTC. Its translation is CASSVGLAGASYNEQFF.

The DNA for the CDR3 is TGCAGCGTTGAATCGAGAGTCGATGAGCAGTTCTTC. Translated, it gives CSVESRVDEQFF. The rearrangement links TRBV29-1 to TRBJ2-1; the D is unclear. Trimming pared 2 bases from V and 8 bases from J, leaving 10 bases between. This CDR3 region has 12 residues. Looked up from germline, CDR1 is SQVTM and CDR2 is ANQGSEA.

The rearrangement joins TRBV7-6 to TRBJ2-7; D uncertain. Per the germline V gene, CDR1 is SGHVS and CDR2 is FNYEAQ. V lost 5 bases, J lost 6 bases, and 11 bases lay in between. The CDR3 runs 12 residues. As DNA, the CDR3 is TGTGCCAGCAGCCGCCAAGGGTTCGAGCAGTACTTC. This encodes CASSRQGFEQYF.

V usage is TRBV7-2 and J usage is TRBJ2-5, with 7 positions matching TRBD2. Judging by the DNA end, TRBJ2-7 fits better; the J call may be wrong. The germline V gene has CDR1 SGHTA and CDR2 FQGNSA. The CDR3 has 15 amino acids. The CDR3 bases are TGTGCCAGCAGCTTAGTTGGGAGGGCCCGATACGAGCAGTACTTC. This translates into CASSLVGRARYEQYF.

The chain combines TRBV7-9 with TRBJ2-5; 9 positions agree with TRBD1. V lost 3 bases and J lost 5; bases outside the gene matches: 7. This CDR3 has 15 residues. In germline, CDR1 is SEHNR, CDR2 FQNEAQ (reference sequence). The CDR3 DNA sequence: TGTGCCAGCAGCTTCTCACAGGGGGCTAAGGAGACCCAGTACTTC. Protein sequence: CASSFSQGAKETQYF. Supplemented by reference TRBV7-9 and TRBJ2-5, the full variable domain reads DTGVSQNPRHKITKRGQNVTFRCDPISEHNRLYWYRQTLGQGPEFLTYFQNEAQLEKSRLLSDRFSAERPKGSFSTLEIQRTEQGDSAMYLCASSFSQGAKETQYFGPGTRLLVL.

The chain uses TRBV6-1 and TRBJ2-7, with a tentative D call TRBD2 (6 bases). Trimming stripped 7 bases from V and 2 bases from J, with 15 bases between. CDR3 size: 14 residues. Germline CDR1 is MNHNS and CDR2 is SASEGT. The CDR3 DNA follows: TGTGCCAGCATGGGACGGGGGAAGGCCTACGAGCAGTACTTC. Amino acids: CASMGRGKAYEQYF.

The chain has TRBV9 and TRBJ2-1; the D is unclear. The CDR3 extends over 13 amino acids. V was shortened by 1 base and J by 6 bases, with 8 bases between the two germline ends. Germline CDR1 SGDLS, CDR2 YYNGEE. CDR3 DNA sequence: TGTGCCAGCAGCGTAAATACCTTCAATGAGCAGTTCTTC. It is translated as CASSVNTFNEQFF.

The rearrangement joins TRBV10-1 to TRBJ2-1; TRBD1 aligns across 7 bases. Germline CDR1 and CDR2: WNHNN and SYGVQD (reference sequence). Trimming took 3 bases from V and 6 from J; bases not matched to a gene: 11. This CDR3 has 16 amino acids. The CDR3 DNA reads as TGCGCCAGCAGTGACCTACCGGGACAGAACCTCAATGAGCAGTTCTTC. This translates into CASSDLPGQNLNEQFF.

The rearrangement joins TRBV4-2 to TRBJ1-4, with 7 bases that match TRBD1. Trimming at V came to 1 base and at J to 2 bases, leaving 7 bases not matched to a gene. Germline CDR1 reads LGHNA; CDR2 reads YNFKEQ. There are 17 residues in the CDR3. This CDR3 is CASSQVPGGATNEKLFF. For the CDR3, the DNA is TGTGCCAGCAGCCAAGTCCCAGGGGGTGCGACTAATGAAAAACTGTTTTTT.

The V and J genes are TRBV4-1 and TRBJ2-3; weak D call: TRBD2 (6 bases). This CDR3 comprises 16 residues. Per the germline V gene, CDR1 is MGHRA and CDR2 is YSYEKL. The V gene lost 1 base and the J gene lost 0 bases, with 11 bases spanning the gap. CDR3 in amino acids: CASSQVSSVSTDTQYF. DNA for the CDR3: TGCGCCAGCAGCCAAGTCTCTAGCGTTAGCACAGATACGCAGTATTTT.

The rearrangement uses TRBV19 and TRBJ2-1; 7 nucleotides match TRBD1. This CDR3 contains 17 residues. Germline V CDR1 and CDR2: LNHDA, SQIVND (reference sequence). Trimming took 0 bases from V and 0 from J; bases not matched to a gene: 5. CDR3 nucleotide sequence: TGTGCCAGTAGTATAGACTCTGGACAGGCCTCCTACAATGAGCAGTTCTTC. Translating gives CASSIDSGQASYNEQFF.

The genes are TRBV18 and TRBJ1-1; the D is unclear. The CDR3 covers 13 residues. Germline CDR1 and CDR2: KGHSH and LQKENI. V was pared by 3 bases and J by 3 bases, with 8 bases between. The CDR3, as DNA: TGTGCCAGCTCACCTGCCACGTACACTGAAGCTTTCTTT. This sequence encodes CASSPATYTEAFF.

This clone showed up just a few times. The rearrangement uses TRBV6-5 and TRBJ1-3; D ambiguous. The CDR3 is 14 residues long. V shed 2 bases and J shed 1 base, with 6 bases lying between them. Per germline, CDR1 MNHEY and CDR2 SVGAGI. CDR3 nucleotides: TGTGCCAGCAGTTACAGGGAATCTGGAAACACCATATATTTT. The encoded protein is CASSYRESGNTIYF.

V and J are TRBV4-3 and TRBJ1-5; a weak D match, TRBD1 (6 bases). The germline V and J ends were trimmed by 0 bases and 1 base, with 16 bases remaining between them. CDR3 length: 18 residues. CDR1 and CDR2 from the germline V gene are LGHNA and YSLEER. For the CDR3, the DNA is TGCGCCAGCAGCCAAGATCCTCAGGGGAGTCAAAGCAATCAGCCCCAGCATTTT. Encoded protein: CASSQDPQGSQSNQPQHF.

V is TRBV28 and J is TRBJ1-4, with TRBD1 as a possible D gene (5 bases). The V end lost 2 bases, the J end lost 2 bases, and 15 bases lay between the germline ends. The germline gives CDR1 MDHEN, CDR2 SYDVKM. The CDR3 spans 17 residues. The chain's CDR3 is CASSLILGVHTNEKLFF. The CDR3 nucleotides read TGTGCCAGCAGTTTAATCCTAGGGGTGCACACTAATGAAAAACTGTTTTTT.

V usage is TRBV6-1 and J usage is TRBJ1-4, with D perhaps TRBD1 (5 bases). V lost 0 bases and J 8 bases, leaving 7 bases between the germline ends. Germline CDR1 and CDR2: MNHNS and SASEGT. This CDR3 region has 13 residues. CDR3 protein: CASSEAWGEKLFF. The DNA for the CDR3 is TGTGCCAGCAGTGAAGCCTGGGGGGAAAAACTGTTTTTT.

This chain connects TRBV5-4 to TRBJ2-7, with 11 bases aligning to TRBD2. V lost 1 base, J lost 0 bases, and 6 bases stayed unmatched. The germline V gene has CDR1 SGHNT and CDR2 YYREEE (reference sequence). This CDR3 is 17 amino acids long. In DNA, the CDR3 is TGTGCCAGCAGCTTGACTAGCGGGAGCGTCTCCTCCTACGAGCAGTACTTC. It is translated as CASSLTSGSVSSYEQYF.